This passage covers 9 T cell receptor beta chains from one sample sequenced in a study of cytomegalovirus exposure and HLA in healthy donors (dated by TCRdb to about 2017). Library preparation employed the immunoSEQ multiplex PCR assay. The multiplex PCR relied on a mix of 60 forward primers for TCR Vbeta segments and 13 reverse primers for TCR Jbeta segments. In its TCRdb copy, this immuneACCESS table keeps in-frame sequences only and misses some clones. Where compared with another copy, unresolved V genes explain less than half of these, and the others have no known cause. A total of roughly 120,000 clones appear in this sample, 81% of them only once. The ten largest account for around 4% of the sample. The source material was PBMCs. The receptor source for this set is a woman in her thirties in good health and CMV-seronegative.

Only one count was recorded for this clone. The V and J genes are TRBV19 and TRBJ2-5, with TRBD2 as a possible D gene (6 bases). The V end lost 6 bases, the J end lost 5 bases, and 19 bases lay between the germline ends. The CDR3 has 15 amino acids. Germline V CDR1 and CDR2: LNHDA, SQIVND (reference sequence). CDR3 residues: CASSRRSAGGETQYF. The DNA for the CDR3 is TGTGCCAGTAGCCGCCGGAGCGCCGGAGGGGAGACCCAGTACTTC.

The CDR3 bases are TGTGCCAGCAGACTTAAGTACAATGAGCAGTTCTTC. It codes for CASRLKYNEQFF. The chain couples TRBV28 to TRBJ2-1; D is undetermined. CDR1 and CDR2 from the germline V gene are MDHEN and SYDVKM. This CDR3 spans 12 amino acids. With 6 bases removed from V and 4 bases from J, the gap between germline ends came to 7 bases.

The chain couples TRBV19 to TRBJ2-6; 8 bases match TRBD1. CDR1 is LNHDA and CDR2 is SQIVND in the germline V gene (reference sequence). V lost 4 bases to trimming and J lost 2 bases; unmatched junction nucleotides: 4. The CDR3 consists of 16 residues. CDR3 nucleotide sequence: TGTGCCAGTAGTAGGCAGGGGGCTACTGGGGCCAACGTCCTGACTTTC. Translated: CASSRQGATGANVLTF.

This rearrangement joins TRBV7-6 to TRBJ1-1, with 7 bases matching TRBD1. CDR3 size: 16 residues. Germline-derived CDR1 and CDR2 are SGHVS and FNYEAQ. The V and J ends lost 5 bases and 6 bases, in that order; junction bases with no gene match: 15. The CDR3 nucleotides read TGTGCCAGCAGCGTCCCGGGACAGCATTCCGTCTCTGAAGCTTTCTTT. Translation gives CASSVPGQHSVSEAFF.

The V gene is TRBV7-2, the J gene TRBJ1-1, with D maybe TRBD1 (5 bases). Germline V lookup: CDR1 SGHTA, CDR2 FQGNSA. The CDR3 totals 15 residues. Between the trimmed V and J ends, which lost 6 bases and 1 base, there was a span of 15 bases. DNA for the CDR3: TGTGCCAGCAGGGCTTGGGGGGGGGAGAACACTGAAGCTTTCTTT. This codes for CASRAWGGENTEAFF. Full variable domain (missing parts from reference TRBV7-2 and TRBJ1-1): GAGVSQSPSNKVTEKGKDVELRCDPISGHTALYWYRQSLGQGLEFLIYFQGNSAPDKSGLPSDRFSAERTGGSVSTLTIQRTQQEDSAVYLCASRAWGGENTEAFFGQGTRLTVV.

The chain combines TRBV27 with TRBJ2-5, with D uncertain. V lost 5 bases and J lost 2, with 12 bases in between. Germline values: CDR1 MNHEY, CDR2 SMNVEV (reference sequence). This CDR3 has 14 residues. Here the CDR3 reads CASSQMGYQETQYF. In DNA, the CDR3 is TGTGCCAGCAGTCAAATGGGCTATCAAGAGACCCAGTACTTC.

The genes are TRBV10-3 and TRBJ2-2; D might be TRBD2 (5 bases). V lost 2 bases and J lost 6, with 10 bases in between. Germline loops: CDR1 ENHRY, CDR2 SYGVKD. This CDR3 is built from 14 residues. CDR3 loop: CAISEGSEAGELFF. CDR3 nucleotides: TGTGCCATCAGTGAGGGTAGCGAGGCCGGGGAGCTGTTTTTT.

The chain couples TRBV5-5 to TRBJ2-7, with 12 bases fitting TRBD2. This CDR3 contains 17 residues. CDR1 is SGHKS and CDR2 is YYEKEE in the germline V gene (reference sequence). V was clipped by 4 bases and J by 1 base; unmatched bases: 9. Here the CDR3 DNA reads TGTGCCAGCAGCGGGGGGGTGCTAGCGGGAGGGTCCTACGAGCAGTACTTC. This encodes CASSGGVLAGGSYEQYF.

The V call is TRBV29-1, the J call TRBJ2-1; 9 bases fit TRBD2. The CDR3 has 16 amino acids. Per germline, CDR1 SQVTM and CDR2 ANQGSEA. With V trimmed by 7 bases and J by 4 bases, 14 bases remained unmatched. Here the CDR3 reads CSAAAASGAGYNEQFF. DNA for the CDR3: TGCAGCGCCGCAGCGGCTAGCGGGGCGGGGTACAATGAGCAGTTCTTC.